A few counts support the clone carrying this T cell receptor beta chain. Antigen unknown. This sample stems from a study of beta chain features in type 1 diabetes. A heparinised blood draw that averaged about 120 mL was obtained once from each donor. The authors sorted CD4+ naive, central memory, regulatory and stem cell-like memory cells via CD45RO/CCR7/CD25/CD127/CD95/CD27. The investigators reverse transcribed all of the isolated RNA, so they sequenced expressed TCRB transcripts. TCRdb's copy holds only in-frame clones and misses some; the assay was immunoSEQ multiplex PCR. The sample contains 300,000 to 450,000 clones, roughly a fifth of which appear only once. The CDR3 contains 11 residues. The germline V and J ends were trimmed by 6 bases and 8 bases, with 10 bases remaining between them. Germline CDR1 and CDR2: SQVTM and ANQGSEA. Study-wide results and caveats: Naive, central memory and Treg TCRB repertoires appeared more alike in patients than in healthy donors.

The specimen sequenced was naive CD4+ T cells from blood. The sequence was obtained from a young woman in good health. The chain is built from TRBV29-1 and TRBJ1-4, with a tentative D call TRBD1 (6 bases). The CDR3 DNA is TGCAGCGTCGCAGGGGAGGAAAAACTGTTTTTT. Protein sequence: CSVAGEEKLFF.